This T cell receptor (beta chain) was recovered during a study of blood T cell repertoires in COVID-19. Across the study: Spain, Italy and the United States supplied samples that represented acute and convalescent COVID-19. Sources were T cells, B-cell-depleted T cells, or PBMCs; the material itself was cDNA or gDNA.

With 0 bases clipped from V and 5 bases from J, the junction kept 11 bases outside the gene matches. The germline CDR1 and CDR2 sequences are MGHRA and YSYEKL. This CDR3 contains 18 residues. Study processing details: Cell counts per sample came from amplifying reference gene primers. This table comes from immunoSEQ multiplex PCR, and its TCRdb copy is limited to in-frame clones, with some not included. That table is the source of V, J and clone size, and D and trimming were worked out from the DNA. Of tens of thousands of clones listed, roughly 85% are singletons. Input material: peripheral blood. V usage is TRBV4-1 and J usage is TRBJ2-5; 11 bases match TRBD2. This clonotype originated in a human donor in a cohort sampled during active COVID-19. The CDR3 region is CASSQEGLAGGRWETQYF. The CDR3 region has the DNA TGCGCCAGCAGCCAAGAGGGGTTAGCGGGAGGGCGTTGGGAGACCCAGTACTTC.